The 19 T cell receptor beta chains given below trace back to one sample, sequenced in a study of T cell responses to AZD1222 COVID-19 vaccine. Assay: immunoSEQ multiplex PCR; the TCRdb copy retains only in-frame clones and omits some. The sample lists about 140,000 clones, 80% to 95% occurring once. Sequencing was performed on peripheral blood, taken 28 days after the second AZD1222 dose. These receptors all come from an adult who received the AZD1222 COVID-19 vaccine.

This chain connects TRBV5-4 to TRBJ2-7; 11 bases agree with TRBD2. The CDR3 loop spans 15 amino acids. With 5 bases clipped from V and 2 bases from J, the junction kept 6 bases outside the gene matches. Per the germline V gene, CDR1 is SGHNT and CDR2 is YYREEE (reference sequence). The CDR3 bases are TGTGCCAGCAGTTTTCTTAGCGGGGGGGCCTACGAGCAGTACTTC. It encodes CASSFLSGGAYEQYF.

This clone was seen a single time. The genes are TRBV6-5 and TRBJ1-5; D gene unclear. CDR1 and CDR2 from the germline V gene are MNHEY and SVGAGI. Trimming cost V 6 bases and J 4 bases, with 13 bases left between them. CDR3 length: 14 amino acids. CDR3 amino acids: CASRRTGDNQPQHF. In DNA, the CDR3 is TGTGCCAGCAGGAGGACGGGAGATAATCAGCCCCAGCATTTT.

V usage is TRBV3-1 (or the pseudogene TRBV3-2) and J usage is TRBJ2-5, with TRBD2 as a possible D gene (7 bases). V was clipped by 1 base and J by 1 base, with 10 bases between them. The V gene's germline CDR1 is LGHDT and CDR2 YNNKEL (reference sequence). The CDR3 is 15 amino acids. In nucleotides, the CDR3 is TGTGCCAGCAGCCAAGGGGAGGGGGTCCAAGAGACCCAGTACTTC. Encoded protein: CASSQGEGVQETQYF.

The CDR3 is CASSWLAAQETQYF. CDR3 nucleotide sequence: TGTGCCAGCAGCTGGCTAGCGGCCCAAGAGACCCAGTACTTC. This chain joins TRBV3-1 (or the pseudogene TRBV3-2) and TRBJ2-5; 7 nucleotides agree with TRBD2. The CDR3 runs 14 residues. The junction had 4 bases not matched to a gene; V was cut back by 5 bases and J by 1 base. The germline V gene has CDR1 LGHDT and CDR2 YNNKEL (reference sequence).

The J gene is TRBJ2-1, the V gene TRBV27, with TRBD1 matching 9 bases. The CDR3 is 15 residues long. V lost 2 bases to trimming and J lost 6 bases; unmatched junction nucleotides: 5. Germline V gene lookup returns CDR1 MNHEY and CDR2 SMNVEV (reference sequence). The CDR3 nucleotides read TGTGCCAGCAGTTTACGTGGACAGGGGTTCAATGAGCAGTTCTTC. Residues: CASSLRGQGFNEQFF.

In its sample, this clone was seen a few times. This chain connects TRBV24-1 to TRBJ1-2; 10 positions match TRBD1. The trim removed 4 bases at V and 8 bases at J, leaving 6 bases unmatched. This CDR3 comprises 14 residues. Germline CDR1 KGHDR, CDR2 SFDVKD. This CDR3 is CATSEHRTGGGYTF. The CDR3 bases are TGTGCCACCAGTGAGCACCGGACAGGGGGGGGCTACACCTTC.

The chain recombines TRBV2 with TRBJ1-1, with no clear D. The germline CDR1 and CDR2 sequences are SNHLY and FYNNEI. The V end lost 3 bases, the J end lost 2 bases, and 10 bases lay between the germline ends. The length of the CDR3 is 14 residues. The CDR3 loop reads CASSDPGFNTEAFF. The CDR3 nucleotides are TGTGCCAGCAGTGATCCCGGGTTTAACACTGAAGCTTTCTTT.

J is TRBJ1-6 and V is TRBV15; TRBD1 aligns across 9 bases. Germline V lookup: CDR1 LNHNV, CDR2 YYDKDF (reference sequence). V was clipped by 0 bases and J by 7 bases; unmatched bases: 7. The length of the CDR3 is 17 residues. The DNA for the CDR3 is TGTGCCACCAGCAGAGATTTTAGCGACAGGGGGAATTCACCCCTCCACTTT. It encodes CATSRDFSDRGNSPLHF.

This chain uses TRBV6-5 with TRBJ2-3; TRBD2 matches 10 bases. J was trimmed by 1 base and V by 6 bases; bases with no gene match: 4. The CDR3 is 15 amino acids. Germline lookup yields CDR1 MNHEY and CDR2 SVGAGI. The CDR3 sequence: CASRYLAGGTDTQYF. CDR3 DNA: TGTGCCAGCAGATATCTAGCGGGGGGCACAGATACGCAGTATTTT.

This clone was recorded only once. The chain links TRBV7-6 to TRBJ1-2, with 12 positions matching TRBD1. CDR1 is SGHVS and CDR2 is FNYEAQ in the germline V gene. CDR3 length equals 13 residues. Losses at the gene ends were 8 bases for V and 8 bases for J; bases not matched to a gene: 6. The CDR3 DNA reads TGTGCCAGCGCTGGGGACAGGGGGCTAGGCTACACCTTC. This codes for CASAGDRGLGYTF.

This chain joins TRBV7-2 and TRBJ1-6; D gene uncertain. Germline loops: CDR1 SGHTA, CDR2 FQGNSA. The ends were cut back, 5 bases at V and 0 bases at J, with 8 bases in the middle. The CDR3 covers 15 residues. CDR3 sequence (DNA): TGTGCCAGCAGCCGGGGTGGCTCCTATAATTCACCCCTCCACTTT. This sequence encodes CASSRGGSYNSPLHF.

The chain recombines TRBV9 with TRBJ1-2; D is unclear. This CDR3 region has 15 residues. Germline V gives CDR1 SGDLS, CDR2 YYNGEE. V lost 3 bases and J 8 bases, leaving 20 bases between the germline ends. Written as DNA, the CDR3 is TGTGCCAGCAGCGCCCTAGAGGGAGGAAAAAGAGGCTACACCTTC. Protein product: CASSALEGGKRGYTF.

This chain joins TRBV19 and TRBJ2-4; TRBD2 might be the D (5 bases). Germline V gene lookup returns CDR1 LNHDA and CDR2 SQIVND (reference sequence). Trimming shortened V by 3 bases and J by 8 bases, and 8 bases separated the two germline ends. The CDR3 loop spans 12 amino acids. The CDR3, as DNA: TGTGCCAGTAGTATCCGGCGGGACATTCAGTACTTC. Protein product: CASSIRRDIQYF.

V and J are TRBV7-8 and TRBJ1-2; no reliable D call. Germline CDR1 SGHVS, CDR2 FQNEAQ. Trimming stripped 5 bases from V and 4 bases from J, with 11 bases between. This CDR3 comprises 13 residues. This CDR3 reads CASSSGGGYGYTF. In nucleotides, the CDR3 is TGTGCCAGCAGCAGCGGCGGTGGCTATGGCTACACCTTC.

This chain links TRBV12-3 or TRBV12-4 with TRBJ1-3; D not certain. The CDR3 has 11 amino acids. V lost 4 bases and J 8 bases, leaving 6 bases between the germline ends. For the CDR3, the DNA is TGTGCCAGCAGTTATTCGGACACCATATATTTT. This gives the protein CASSYSDTIYF.

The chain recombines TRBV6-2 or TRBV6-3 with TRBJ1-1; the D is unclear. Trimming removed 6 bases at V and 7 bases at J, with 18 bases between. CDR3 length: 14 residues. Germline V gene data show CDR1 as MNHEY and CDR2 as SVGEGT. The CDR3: CASSFDGYRDEAFF. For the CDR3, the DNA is TGTGCCAGCAGCTTCGACGGATACCGGGATGAAGCTTTCTTT.

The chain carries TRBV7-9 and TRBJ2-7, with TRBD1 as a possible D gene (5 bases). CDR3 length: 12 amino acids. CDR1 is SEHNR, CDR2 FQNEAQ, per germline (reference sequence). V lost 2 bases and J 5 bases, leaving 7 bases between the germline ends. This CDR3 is CASSLLGDEQYF. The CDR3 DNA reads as TGTGCCAGCAGCTTACTAGGGGACGAGCAGTACTTC.

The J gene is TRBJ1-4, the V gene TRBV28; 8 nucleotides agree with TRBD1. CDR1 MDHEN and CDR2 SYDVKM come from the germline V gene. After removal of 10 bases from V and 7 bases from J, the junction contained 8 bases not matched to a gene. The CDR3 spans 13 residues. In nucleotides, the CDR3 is TGTGCCATGCGGAGGACAGGGACTGAAAAACTGTTTTTT. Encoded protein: CAMRRTGTEKLFF.

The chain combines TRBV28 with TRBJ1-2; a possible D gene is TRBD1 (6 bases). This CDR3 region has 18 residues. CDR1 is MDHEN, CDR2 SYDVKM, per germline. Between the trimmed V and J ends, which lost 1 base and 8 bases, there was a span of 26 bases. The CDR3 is CASSLYPTGGRKTIGYTF. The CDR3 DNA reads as TGTGCCAGCAGTTTATACCCGACCGGGGGCCGTAAAACTATCGGCTACACCTTC.